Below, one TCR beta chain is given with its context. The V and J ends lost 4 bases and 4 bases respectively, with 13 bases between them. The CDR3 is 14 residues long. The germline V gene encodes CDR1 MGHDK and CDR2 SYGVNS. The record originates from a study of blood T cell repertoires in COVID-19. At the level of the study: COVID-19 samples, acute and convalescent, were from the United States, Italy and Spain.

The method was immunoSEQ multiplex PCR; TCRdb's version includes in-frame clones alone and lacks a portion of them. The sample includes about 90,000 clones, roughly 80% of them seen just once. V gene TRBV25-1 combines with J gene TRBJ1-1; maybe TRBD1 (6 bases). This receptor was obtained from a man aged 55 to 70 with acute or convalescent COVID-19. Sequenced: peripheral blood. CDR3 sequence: CASSAPDRITEAFF. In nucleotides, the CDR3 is TGTGCCAGCAGTGCTCCAGACAGGATCACTGAAGCTTTCTTT. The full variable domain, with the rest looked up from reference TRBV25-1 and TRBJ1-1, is EADIYQTPRYLVIGTGKKITLECSQTMGHDKMYWYQQDPGMELHLIHYSYGVNSTEKGDLSSESTVSRIRTEHFPLTLESARPSHTSQYLCASSAPDRITEAFFGQGTRLTVV.